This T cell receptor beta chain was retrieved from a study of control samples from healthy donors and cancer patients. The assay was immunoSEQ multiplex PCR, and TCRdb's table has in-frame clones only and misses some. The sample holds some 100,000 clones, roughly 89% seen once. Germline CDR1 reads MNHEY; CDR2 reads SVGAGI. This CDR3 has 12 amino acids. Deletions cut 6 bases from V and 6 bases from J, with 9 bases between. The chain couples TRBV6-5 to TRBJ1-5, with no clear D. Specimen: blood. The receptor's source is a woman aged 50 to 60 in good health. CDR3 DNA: TGTGCCAGCAGACATGGTACTCAGCCCCAGCATTTT. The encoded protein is CASRHGTQPQHF.